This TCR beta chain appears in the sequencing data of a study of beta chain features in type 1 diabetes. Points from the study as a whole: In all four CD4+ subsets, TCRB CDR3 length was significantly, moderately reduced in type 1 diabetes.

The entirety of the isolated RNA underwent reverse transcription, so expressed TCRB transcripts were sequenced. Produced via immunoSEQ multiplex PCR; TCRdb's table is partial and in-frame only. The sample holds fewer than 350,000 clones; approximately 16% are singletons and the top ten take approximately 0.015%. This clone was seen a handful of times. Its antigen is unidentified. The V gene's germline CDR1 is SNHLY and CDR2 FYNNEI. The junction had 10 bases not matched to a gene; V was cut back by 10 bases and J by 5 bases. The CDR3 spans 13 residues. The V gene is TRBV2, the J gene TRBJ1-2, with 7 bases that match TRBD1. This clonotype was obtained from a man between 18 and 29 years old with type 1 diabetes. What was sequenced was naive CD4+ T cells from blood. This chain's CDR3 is CATLPDREYGYTF. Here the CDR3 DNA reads TGTGCCACTCTCCCCGACAGGGAATATGGCTACACCTTC. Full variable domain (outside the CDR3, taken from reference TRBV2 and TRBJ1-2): EPEVTQTPSHQVTQMGQEVILRCVPISNHLYFYWYRQILGQKVEFLVSFYNNEISEKSEIFDDQFSVERPDGSNFTLKIRSTKLEDSAMYFCATLPDREYGYTFGSGTRLTVV.